Listed here are 27 T cell receptor beta chains from one sample, sequenced in a study of cytomegalovirus exposure and HLA in healthy donors. Amplification used 60 Vbeta primers and 13 Jbeta primers. The data were produced by immunoSEQ multiplex PCR, yet TCRdb's version contains in-frame clones alone and is incomplete. The sample contains over 150,000 clones, 81% of which appear only once. Material: PBMCs. The receptors derive from a woman in her fifties or sixties in good health and CMV-seronegative.

The chain links TRBV6-1 to TRBJ2-1; 7 bases are shared with TRBD1. This CDR3 has 15 amino acids. Germline CDR1 MNHNS, CDR2 SASEGT. With V trimmed by 5 bases and J by 3 bases, 7 bases remained unmatched. The CDR3: CASSSTGASYNEQFF. The CDR3 bases are TGTGCCAGCAGTAGTACAGGGGCGAGCTACAATGAGCAGTTCTTC.

In its sample, this clone was seen once. The chain is built from TRBV4-3 and TRBJ1-6; 7 bases are a match to TRBD1. V shed 2 bases, J shed 7 bases, and the junction held 8 bases outside the gene matches. The CDR3 contains 16 residues. CDR1 is LGHNA and CDR2 is YSLEER in the germline V gene. The CDR3, as DNA: TGCGCCAGCAGCCAAATTAGGACAGGAGTCAATTCACCCCTCCACTTT. As protein: CASSQIRTGVNSPLHF.

This chain connects TRBV6-6 to TRBJ1-2; maybe TRBD1 (5 bases). The germline V gene has CDR1 MNHNY and CDR2 SVGAGI (reference sequence). V dropped 11 bases and J dropped 8 bases, with 15 bases sitting between them. The CDR3 consists of 11 residues. The DNA for the CDR3 is TGTGCCTTCAGGGCTTCAGAAGGCTACACCTTC. Protein sequence: CAFRASEGYTF.

This chain joins TRBV4-1 and TRBJ1-2; perhaps TRBD1 as D (6 bases). The CDR3 totals 13 residues. V lost 4 bases, J lost 1 base, and 7 bases lay in between. Germline CDR1 and CDR2: MGHRA and YSYEKL. CDR3 coding DNA: TGCGCCAGCAGCCCGGGACATAACTATGGCTACACCTTC. Encoded protein: CASSPGHNYGYTF.

The gene calls are TRBV30 and TRBJ1-1, with 7 bases matching TRBD1. The junction had 4 bases not matched to a gene; V was cut back by 6 bases and J by 3 bases. Germline V gives CDR1 GTSNPN, CDR2 SVGIG (reference sequence). This CDR3 has 12 amino acids. CDR3 in DNA: TGTGCCTGCCAGACAGGGTACACTGAAGCTTTCTTT. Translated: CACQTGYTEAFF. Full variable domain (rest looked up from reference TRBV30 and TRBJ1-1): SQTIHQWPATLVQPVGSPLSLECTVEGTSNPNLYWYRQAAGRGLQLLFYSVGIGQISSEVPQNLSASRPQDRQFILSSKKLLLSDSGFYLCACQTGYTEAFFGQGTRLTVV.

The V gene is TRBV7-7, the J gene TRBJ2-1; TRBD2 matches 7 bases. Germline-derived CDR1 and CDR2 are SSHAT and FNYEAQ (reference sequence). The CDR3 consists of 16 residues. Trimming at V came to 4 bases and at J to 0 bases, leaving 6 bases not matched to a gene. CDR3 DNA sequence: TGTGCCAGCAGCTCCTCTAGCGGCCTCTCCTACAATGAGCAGTTCTTC. Protein sequence: CASSSSSGLSYNEQFF.

This chain connects TRBV4-3 to TRBJ1-2, with D possibly matching TRBD1 (5 bases). The germline V gene encodes CDR1 LGHNA and CDR2 YSLEER. V dropped 0 bases and J dropped 4 bases, with 9 bases sitting between them. CDR3 length: 14 amino acids. The CDR3, as DNA: TGCGCCAGCAGCCAAGATGCCAGGGTCTATGGCTACACCTTC. Encoded protein: CASSQDARVYGYTF.

V is TRBV11-2 and J is TRBJ2-2, with a tentative D call TRBD1 (6 bases). With 5 bases removed from V and 0 bases from J, the gap between germline ends came to 13 bases. CDR3 length equals 16 residues. In germline, CDR1 is SGHAT, CDR2 FQNNGV. The CDR3 DNA sequence: TGTGCCAGCAGCCCGAGACAGGCTTCGAACACCGGGGAGCTGTTTTTT. It codes for CASSPRQASNTGELFF.

This sequence joins TRBV5-8 and TRBJ1-5; D is unresolved. With 0 bases removed from V and 3 bases from J, the gap between germline ends came to 7 bases. Germline V lookup: CDR1 SGHTS, CDR2 YDEGEE. The CDR3 length is 14 residues. The CDR3 spells CASSLASPNQPQHF. The CDR3 DNA reads as TGTGCCAGCAGCTTGGCCAGTCCCAATCAGCCCCAGCATTTT. Filled out from reference TRBV5-8 and TRBJ1-5, the complete variable domain reads EAGVTQSPTHLIKTRGQQATLRCSPISGHTSVYWYQQALGLGLQFLLWYDEGEERNRGNFPPRFSGRQFPNYSSELNVNALELEDSALYLCASSLASPNQPQHFGDGTRLSIL.

The chain recombines TRBV6-1 with TRBJ1-1; no clear D. CDR3 length: 14 amino acids. V was pared by 6 bases and J by 1 base, with 12 bases between. Germline lookup yields CDR1 MNHNS and CDR2 SASEGT. The CDR3 spells CASSKSGSNTEAFF. The CDR3 nucleotides read TGTGCCAGCAGCAAGTCGGGGTCGAACACTGAAGCTTTCTTT.

The rearrangement joins TRBV5-6 to TRBJ2-3; 8 bases align to TRBD1. With 6 bases clipped from V and 2 bases from J, the junction kept 11 bases outside the gene matches. Germline values: CDR1 SGHDT, CDR2 YYEEEE. The CDR3 spans 16 residues. The CDR3 nucleotides read TGTGCCAGCACCATGGACAGGGACCCTTCCACAGATACGCAGTATTTT. As protein: CASTMDRDPSTDTQYF.

The chain recombines TRBV5-1 with TRBJ1-5; 9 nucleotides align to TRBD1. Germline CDR1 is SGHRS and CDR2 is YFSETQ. CDR3 size: 16 residues. Trimming took 2 bases from V and 7 from J; bases not matched to a gene: 10. The DNA of the CDR3 is TGCGCCAGCAGCTTACTACCGTCGGGACAGGGACAGCCCCAGCATTTT. Its protein product is CASSLLPSGQGQPQHF.

V and J are TRBV6-6 and TRBJ1-6, with 9 bases lining up with TRBD1. The CDR3 covers 16 residues. Germline CDR1 reads MNHNY; CDR2 reads SVGAGI (reference sequence). J was trimmed by 9 bases and V by 5 bases; bases with no gene match: 11. The CDR3 is CASSPPRDREISPLHF. DNA of the CDR3: TGTGCCAGCAGTCCGCCCAGGGACAGGGAGATTTCACCCCTCCACTTT.

The chain has TRBV19 and TRBJ2-2, with TRBD1 identical over 10 bases. V dropped 3 bases and J dropped 7; count of bases not matched to a gene: 5. CDR1 is LNHDA and CDR2 is SQIVND in the germline V gene (reference sequence). This CDR3 spans 15 amino acids. The CDR3 DNA reads as TGTGCCAGTAGTATTAGACAGGGGGCTAACGGGGAGCTGTTTTTT. Amino acids: CASSIRQGANGELFF.

The rearrangement joins TRBV30 to TRBJ2-6, with D possibly being TRBD2 (5 bases). Trimming shortened V by 5 bases and J by 4 bases, and 12 bases separated the two germline ends. CDR3 size: 14 residues. The germline V gene has CDR1 GTSNPN and CDR2 SVGIG (reference sequence). The CDR3 nucleotides read TGTGCCTGGGCGGGCCTCGGGGGGGCCAACGTCCTGACTTTC. Its protein product is CAWAGLGGANVLTF.

The genes are TRBV2 and TRBJ2-3; 11 nucleotides line up with TRBD2. Germline V gives CDR1 SNHLY, CDR2 FYNNEI. CDR3 size: 17 residues. Trimming cost V 0 bases and J 0 bases; bases outside gene matches: 2. This chain's CDR3 is CASSEAPSGGSTDTQYF. The CDR3 DNA reads TGTGCCAGCAGTGAAGCACCTAGCGGGGGGAGCACAGATACGCAGTATTTT.

The chain carries TRBV6-1 and TRBJ1-1, with D possibly matching TRBD1 (6 bases). This CDR3 contains 13 residues. Trimming removed 6 bases at V and 4 bases at J, with 12 bases between. Germline V lookup: CDR1 MNHNS, CDR2 SASEGT. CDR3 nucleotides: TGTGCCAGCAGGGACAGATTGATCACTGAAGCTTTCTTT. Protein sequence: CASRDRLITEAFF.

The J gene is TRBJ2-7, the V gene TRBV19, with 7 bases lining up with TRBD2. The J segment lost 5 bases and the V segment lost 1 base, leaving 2 bases of the junction unmatched. The CDR3 loop spans 13 amino acids. The germline V gene encodes CDR1 LNHDA and CDR2 SQIVND (reference sequence). CDR3 sequence: CASSIGTRDEQYF. The CDR3 nucleotides are TGTGCCAGTAGTATAGGGACTAGGGACGAGCAGTACTTC.

This rearrangement joins TRBV18 to TRBJ1-5; TRBD1 might be the D (5 bases). V lost 1 base to trimming and J lost 10 bases, with 14 bases between them. Germline V lookup: CDR1 KGHSH, CDR2 LQKENI. The CDR3 is 14 amino acids. The CDR3 sequence is CASSPLPGDPPQHF. The CDR3 nucleotides are TGTGCCAGCTCACCACTTCCGGGGGACCCCCCCCAGCATTTT. Drawing the rest from reference TRBV18 and TRBJ1-5, the complete variable domain is NAGVMQNPRHLVRRRGQEARLRCSPMKGHSHVYWYRQLPEEGLKFMVYLQKENIIDESGMPKERFSAEFPKEGPSILRIQQVVRGDSAAYFCASSPLPGDPPQHFGDGTRLSIL.

The J gene is TRBJ2-5, the V gene TRBV30; no definite D call. The germline CDR1 and CDR2 sequences are GTSNPN and SVGIG (reference sequence). This CDR3 is 13 amino acids long. Trimming pared 1 base from V and 2 bases from J, leaving 8 bases between. The CDR3 region is CAWSGAAQETQYF. In DNA, the CDR3 is TGTGCCTGGAGTGGGGCAGCACAAGAGACCCAGTACTTC.

The V and J genes are TRBV5-1 and TRBJ2-1; 10 bases align to TRBD2. The CDR3 is 15 residues long. The germline V gene encodes CDR1 SGHRS and CDR2 YFSETQ. Germline trimming cut 0 bases from V and 5 bases from J; bases unmatched to any gene: 2. The CDR3: CASSLGLAGNNEQFF. DNA for the CDR3: TGCGCCAGCAGCTTGGGACTAGCGGGTAACAATGAGCAGTTCTTC.

V and J are TRBV29-1 and TRBJ2-7; 8 bases match TRBD2. The J segment lost 1 base and the V segment lost 5 bases, leaving 10 bases of the junction unmatched. Germline CDR1 reads SQVTM; CDR2 reads ANQGSEA. The CDR3 runs 15 residues. The CDR3 nucleotides are TGCAGCGTTCAAGTCCCTAGCGGGCGATCCTACGAGCAGTACTTC. This encodes CSVQVPSGRSYEQYF.

The chain links TRBV7-7 to TRBJ1-3, with D possibly being TRBD1 (5 bases). The CDR3 is made up of 13 amino acids. Looked up from germline, CDR1 is SSHAT and CDR2 is FNYEAQ (reference sequence). Trimming took off 4 bases at V and 4 bases at J, with 8 bases between the two ends. The CDR3 DNA sequence: TGTGCCAGCAGCTCGGGGGAAGGAAACACCATATATTTT. Residues: CASSSGEGNTIYF.

This clone turned up a few times. This chain connects TRBV19 to TRBJ1-5; D is unresolved. V lost 5 bases, J lost 2 bases, and 19 bases lay in between. This CDR3 has 17 residues. Germline V gene lookup returns CDR1 LNHDA and CDR2 SQIVND (reference sequence). CDR3 residues: CASSPQRASAGNQPQHF. DNA of the CDR3: TGTGCCAGTAGTCCCCAAAGGGCCTCAGCGGGCAATCAGCCCCAGCATTTT.

This chain joins TRBV7-3 and TRBJ1-1; the match to TRBD1 covers 9 bases. V lost 2 bases to trimming and J lost 5 bases; unmatched junction nucleotides: 0. The germline gives CDR1 SGHTA, CDR2 FQGTGA. CDR3 length: 13 residues. CDR3 sequence reads: CASSLDRGTEAFF. The CDR3 DNA follows: TGTGCCAGCAGCTTAGACAGGGGGACTGAAGCTTTCTTT.

The J gene is TRBJ1-3, the V gene TRBV5-1; TRBD1 matches at 10 bases. Germline V gene lookup returns CDR1 SGHRS and CDR2 YFSETQ. This CDR3 has 16 amino acids. The J segment lost 8 bases and the V segment lost 3 bases, leaving 11 bases of the junction unmatched. CDR3 in amino acids: CASSWGQGQGRDTIYF. As DNA, the CDR3 is TGCGCCAGCAGCTGGGGACAGGGGCAAGGGCGTGACACCATATATTTT.

This chain joins TRBV4-3 and TRBJ2-4; 8 bases are shared with TRBD1. Germline V gives CDR1 LGHNA, CDR2 YSLEER. The V and J ends lost 2 bases and 4 bases, in that order; junction bases with no gene match: 7. CDR3 length: 16 amino acids. In nucleotides, the CDR3 is TGCGCCAGCAGCCAATTCCCCGGGACAGGAAAAAACATTCAGTACTTC. Encoded protein: CASSQFPGTGKNIQYF.